The 17 T cell receptor beta chains given below trace back to one sample, sequenced in a study of blood T cell repertoires in COVID-19. Generated by immunoSEQ multiplex PCR, the TCRdb table keeps only in-frame clones and is missing some. Altogether 200,000 to 250,000 clones are present, roughly 77% being singletons, with the ten largest covering around 9%. Sequences were obtained from PBMCs or T cells enriched from blood (not recorded which). Every receptor here comes from a man in his forties who had recovered from COVID-19.

The chain employs TRBV7-9 and TRBJ2-1; D gene unclear. The CDR3 is 16 amino acids. Trimming shortened V by 4 bases and J by 1 base, and 14 bases separated the two germline ends. Germline V gene sequence: CDR1 SEHNR, CDR2 FQNEAQ (reference sequence). In DNA form, the CDR3 reads TGTGCCAGCAGCTCAAGGTACGGCGGATCCTACAATGAGCAGTTCTTC. This encodes CASSSRYGGSYNEQFF.

The chain is built from TRBV19 and TRBJ2-1; 9 bases agree with TRBD2. CDR3 length equals 16 residues. CDR1 is LNHDA, CDR2 SQIVND, per germline (reference sequence). V shed 1 base, J shed 2 bases, and the junction held 3 bases outside the gene matches. CDR3 amino acids: CASSIVGGGAYNEQFF. DNA for the CDR3: TGTGCCAGTAGTATAGTGGGCGGGGGGGCCTACAATGAGCAGTTCTTC.

This clone was counted between two and nine times. The rearrangement uses TRBV10-3 and TRBJ2-7, with 8 nucleotides matching TRBD1. This CDR3 comprises 19 residues. With 0 bases clipped from V and 2 bases from J, the junction kept 15 bases outside the gene matches. Germline V gene sequence: CDR1 ENHRY, CDR2 SYGVKD. The CDR3 DNA reads as TGTGCCATCAGTGAGTCCGAAAGCCGACCCAGGGGGCCCCCCTACGAGCAGTACTTC. Its protein product is CAISESESRPRGPPYEQYF.

The rearrangement links TRBV6-5 to TRBJ2-1, with TRBD2 identical over 9 bases. The CDR3 is 15 amino acids. Per the germline V gene, CDR1 is MNHEY and CDR2 is SVGAGI. J gave up 10 bases and V 7 bases, and 14 bases lay outside the gene matches. The CDR3 DNA follows: TGTGCCAGCACAAAAACCGGGACTAGCTTACGGGAGCAGTTCTTC. The encoded protein is CASTKTGTSLREQFF.

The chain joins TRBV7-2 to TRBJ1-2; TRBD1 matches 8 bases. Unmatched junction bases numbered 5, after V lost 5 bases and J lost 0 bases. The germline gives CDR1 SGHTA, CDR2 FQGNSA. The CDR3 is 15 residues long. CDR3 DNA sequence: TGTGCCAGCAGCCTGGCAGGGGGCACTAACTATGGCTACACCTTC. Encoded protein: CASSLAGGTNYGYTF.

The chain carries TRBV19 and TRBJ1-2, with D maybe TRBD1 (6 bases). This CDR3 is 16 amino acids long. The V end lost 7 bases, the J end lost 8 bases, and 26 bases lay between the germline ends. Germline V CDR1 and CDR2: LNHDA, SQIVND (reference sequence). For the CDR3, the DNA is TGTGCCAGTACCGACGGGGCGGGGGGCTCCAGGGAAGGCTACACCTTC. As protein: CASTDGAGGSREGYTF. Looking up the rest from reference TRBV19 and TRBJ1-2 gives the full variable domain: DGGITQSPKYLFRKEGQNVTLSCEQNLNHDAMYWYRQDPGQGLRLIYYSQIVNDFQKGDIAEGYSVSREKKESFPLTVTSAQKNPTAFYLCASTDGAGGSREGYTFGSGTRLTVV.

This clone was picked up one time. This chain links TRBV28 with TRBJ2-7; 8 nucleotides agree with TRBD1. V lost 4 bases, J lost 2 bases, and 10 bases stayed unmatched. Germline-derived CDR1 and CDR2 are MDHEN and SYDVKM. CDR3 length equals 16 residues. This CDR3 reads CASSSPQAGGPYEQYF. The CDR3 DNA reads TGTGCCAGCAGTTCCCCCCAAGCAGGGGGCCCCTACGAGCAGTACTTC.

The chain employs TRBV30 and TRBJ2-7; 15 bases fit TRBD2. V dropped 2 bases and J dropped 2; count of bases not matched to a gene: 7. The CDR3 is 17 residues long. CDR1 and CDR2 from the germline V gene are GTSNPN and SVGIG (reference sequence). The CDR3 nucleotides read TGTGCCTGGAGTTCCTGGACTAGCGGGGGGGTAACCTACGAGCAGTACTTC. It yields the protein CAWSSWTSGGVTYEQYF.

The chain uses TRBV30 and TRBJ2-2; the match to TRBD2 covers 7 bases. CDR1 and CDR2 (germline): GTSNPN, SVGIG (reference sequence). V shed 8 bases, J shed 5 bases, and the junction held 14 bases outside the gene matches. The CDR3 extends over 15 amino acids. The CDR3 protein is CARGVATRVTGELFF. The CDR3 coding sequence is TGTGCCCGGGGGGTGGCCACCAGGGTAACCGGGGAGCTGTTTTTT. Full variable domain (outside the CDR3, taken from reference TRBV30 and TRBJ2-2): SQTIHQWPATLVQPVGSPLSLECTVEGTSNPNLYWYRQAAGRGLQLLFYSVGIGQISSEVPQNLSASRPQDRQFILSSKKLLLSDSGFYLCARGVATRVTGELFFGEGSRLTVL.

The chain carries TRBV19 and TRBJ2-1, with TRBD2 identical over 7 bases. Unmatched junction bases numbered 19, after V lost 5 bases and J lost 12 bases. The CDR3 is made up of 16 amino acids. Germline lookup yields CDR1 LNHDA and CDR2 SQIVND (reference sequence). CDR3 residues: CASSPGVTSSRKGQFF. The CDR3 region has the DNA TGTGCCAGTAGTCCCGGTGTGACTAGCTCCAGGAAAGGGCAGTTCTTC.

The V gene is TRBV7-9, the J gene TRBJ2-2; 10 positions agree with TRBD2. The CDR3 covers 18 residues. CDR1 is SEHNR and CDR2 is FQNEAQ in the germline V gene (reference sequence). The V segment lost 4 bases and the J segment 1 base; nucleotides outside the gene matches: 9. DNA for the CDR3: TGTGCCAGCAGCTCCCCCGGGACTAGCGCATTGAACACCGGGGAGCTGTTTTTT. It translates to CASSSPGTSALNTGELFF. Full variable domain (missing parts from reference TRBV7-9 and TRBJ2-2): DTGVSQNPRHKITKRGQNVTFRCDPISEHNRLYWYRQTLGQGPEFLTYFQNEAQLEKSRLLSDRFSAERPKGSFSTLEIQRTEQGDSAMYLCASSSPGTSALNTGELFFGEGSRLTVL.

The chain joins TRBV2 to TRBJ2-7; TRBD1 aligns across 9 bases. This CDR3 contains 15 residues. V shed 6 bases and J 1 base; nucleotides not matched to a gene: 7. Germline V gives CDR1 SNHLY, CDR2 FYNNEI. CDR3 sequence: CASRDRDRASYEQYF. DNA of the CDR3: TGTGCCAGCAGGGACCGGGACAGGGCGTCCTACGAGCAGTACTTC.

The chain combines TRBV7-9 with TRBJ1-6, with TRBD1 as a possible D gene (6 bases). The CDR3 is 17 amino acids. Trimming stripped 1 base from V and 0 bases from J, with 10 bases between. Germline values: CDR1 SEHNR, CDR2 FQNEAQ (reference sequence). CDR3 amino acids: CASSLVRGSSYNSPLHF. The DNA for the CDR3 is TGTGCCAGCAGCTTAGTGAGGGGGAGCTCCTATAATTCACCCCTCCACTTT. Supplemented by reference TRBV7-9 and TRBJ1-6, the full variable domain reads DTGVSQNPRHKITKRGQNVTFRCDPISEHNRLYWYRQTLGQGPEFLTYFQNEAQLEKSRLLSDRFSAERPKGSFSTLEIQRTEQGDSAMYLCASSLVRGSSYNSPLHFGNGTRLTVT.

This chain connects TRBV6-1 to TRBJ1-6, with D perhaps TRBD1 (5 bases). The CDR3 extends over 18 amino acids. With 0 bases removed from V and 5 bases from J, the gap between germline ends came to 17 bases. Germline V gene lookup returns CDR1 MNHNS and CDR2 SASEGT. CDR3 protein: CASSEAKRRQGDNSPLHF. The CDR3 bases are TGTGCCAGCAGTGAAGCGAAACGTAGGCAGGGTGATAATTCACCCCTCCACTTT.

DNA for the CDR3: TGTGCCAGCAGCGCGACCGGGACAGGGGATGGCTACACCTTC. It translates to CASSATGTGDGYTF. This sequence joins TRBV9 and TRBJ1-2, with 10 bases lining up with TRBD1. Germline V gene sequence: CDR1 SGDLS, CDR2 YYNGEE. This CDR3 has 14 residues. V was clipped by 3 bases and J by 6 bases; unmatched bases: 5.

The chain is built from TRBV9 and TRBJ1-2; TRBD1 might be the D (5 bases). Germline lookup yields CDR1 SGDLS and CDR2 YYNGEE. This CDR3 has 16 residues. Trimming pared 4 bases from V and 5 bases from J, leaving 21 bases between. The CDR3 reads CASSPSPDSLRYGYTF. CDR3 in DNA: TGTGCCAGCAGCCCCAGTCCCGACAGTTTAAGGTATGGCTACACCTTC.

The rearrangement joins TRBV5-6 to TRBJ2-1; unclear D gene. In germline, CDR1 is SGHDT, CDR2 YYEEEE. Trimming took off 5 bases at V and 0 bases at J, with 15 bases between the two ends. The CDR3 is 16 amino acids. CDR3 sequence: CASRRRAPSSYNEQFF. DNA of the CDR3: TGTGCCAGCAGGCGGCGAGCGCCAAGCTCCTACAATGAGCAGTTCTTC.